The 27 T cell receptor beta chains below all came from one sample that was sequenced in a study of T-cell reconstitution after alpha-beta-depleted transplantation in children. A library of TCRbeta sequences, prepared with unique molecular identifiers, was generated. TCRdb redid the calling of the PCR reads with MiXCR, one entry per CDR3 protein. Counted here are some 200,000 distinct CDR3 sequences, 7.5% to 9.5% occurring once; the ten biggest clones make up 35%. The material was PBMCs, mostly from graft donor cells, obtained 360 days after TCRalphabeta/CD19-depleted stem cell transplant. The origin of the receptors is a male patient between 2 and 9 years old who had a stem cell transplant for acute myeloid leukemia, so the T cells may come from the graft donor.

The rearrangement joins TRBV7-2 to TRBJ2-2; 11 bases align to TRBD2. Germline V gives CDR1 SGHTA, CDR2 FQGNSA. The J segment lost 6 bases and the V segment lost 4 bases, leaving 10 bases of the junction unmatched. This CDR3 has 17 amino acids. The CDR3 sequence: CASSSYFPGLAAGELFF. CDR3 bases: TGTGCCAGCAGCTCCTATTTCCCGGGACTAGCGGCCGGGGAGCTGTTTTTT.

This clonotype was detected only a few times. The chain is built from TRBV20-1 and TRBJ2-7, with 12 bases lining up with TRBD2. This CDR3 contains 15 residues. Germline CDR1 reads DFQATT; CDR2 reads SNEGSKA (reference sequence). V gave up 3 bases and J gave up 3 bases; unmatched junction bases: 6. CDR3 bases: TGCAGTGCTAGGGCTAGCGGGAGGGATCTCTACGAGCAGTACTTC. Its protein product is CSARASGRDLYEQYF.

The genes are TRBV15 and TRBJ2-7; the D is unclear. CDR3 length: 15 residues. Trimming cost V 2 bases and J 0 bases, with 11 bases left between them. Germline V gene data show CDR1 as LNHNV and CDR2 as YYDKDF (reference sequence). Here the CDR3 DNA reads TGTGCCACCAGCAGATCTGACGGGCCCTCCTACGAGCAGTACGTC. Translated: CATSRSDGPSYEQYV.

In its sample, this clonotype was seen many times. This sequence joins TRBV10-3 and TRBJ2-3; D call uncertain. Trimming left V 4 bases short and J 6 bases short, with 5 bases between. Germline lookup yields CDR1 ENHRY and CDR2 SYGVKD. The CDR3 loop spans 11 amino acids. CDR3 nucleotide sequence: TGTGCCATCAGTGGCGCTGATACGCAGTATTTT. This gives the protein CAISGADTQYF.

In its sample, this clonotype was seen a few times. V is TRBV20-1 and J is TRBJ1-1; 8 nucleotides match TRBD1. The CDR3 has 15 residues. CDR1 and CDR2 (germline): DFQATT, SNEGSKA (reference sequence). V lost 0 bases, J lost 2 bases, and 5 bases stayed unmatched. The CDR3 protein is CSARESGQGNTEAFF. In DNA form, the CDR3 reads TGCAGTGCTAGAGAAAGCGGACAGGGTAACACTGAAGCTTTCTTT.

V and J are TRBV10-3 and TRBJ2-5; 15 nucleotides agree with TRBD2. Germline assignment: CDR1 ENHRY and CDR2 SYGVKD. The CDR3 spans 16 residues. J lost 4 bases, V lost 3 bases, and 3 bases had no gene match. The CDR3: CAISDAGLAGGETQYF. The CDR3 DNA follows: TGTGCCATCAGTGACGCGGGACTAGCGGGAGGAGAGACCCAGTACTTC.

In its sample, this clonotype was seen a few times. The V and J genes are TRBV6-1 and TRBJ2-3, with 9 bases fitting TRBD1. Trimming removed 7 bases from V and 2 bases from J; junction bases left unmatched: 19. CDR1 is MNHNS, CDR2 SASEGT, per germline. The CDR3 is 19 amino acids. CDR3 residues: CASKTTGGRGRGHTDTQYF. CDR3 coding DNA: TGTGCCAGCAAAACGACAGGGGGGCGAGGTCGTGGACACACAGATACGCAGTATTTT.

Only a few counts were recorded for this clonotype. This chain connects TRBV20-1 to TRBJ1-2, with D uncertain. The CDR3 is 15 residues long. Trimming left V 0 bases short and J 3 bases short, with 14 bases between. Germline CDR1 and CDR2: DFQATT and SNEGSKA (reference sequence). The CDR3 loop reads CSARDLSGGDYGYTF. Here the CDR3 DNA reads TGCAGTGCTAGAGATCTGTCTGGCGGCGACTATGGCTACACCTTC.

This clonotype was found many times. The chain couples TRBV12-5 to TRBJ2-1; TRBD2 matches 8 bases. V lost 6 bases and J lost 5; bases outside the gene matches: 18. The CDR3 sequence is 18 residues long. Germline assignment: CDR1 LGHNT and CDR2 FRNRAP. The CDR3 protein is CASGLGLALGDRDNEQFF. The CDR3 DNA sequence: TGTGCTAGTGGCCTCGGACTAGCCTTAGGGGATAGGGACAATGAGCAGTTCTTC.

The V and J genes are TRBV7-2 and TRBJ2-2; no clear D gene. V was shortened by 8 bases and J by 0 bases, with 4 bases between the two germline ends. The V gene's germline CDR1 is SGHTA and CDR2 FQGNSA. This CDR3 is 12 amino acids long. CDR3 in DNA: TGTGCCAGCCTCCCGAACACCGGGGAGCTGTTTTTT. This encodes CASLPNTGELFF.

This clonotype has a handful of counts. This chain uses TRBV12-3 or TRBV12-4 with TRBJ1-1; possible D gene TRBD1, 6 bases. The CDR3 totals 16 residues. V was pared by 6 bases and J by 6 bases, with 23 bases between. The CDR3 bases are TGTGCCAGCAGCCTTGAATCCAGGGGTGGGGCGGCTGAAGCTTTCTTT. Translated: CASSLESRGGAAEAFF.

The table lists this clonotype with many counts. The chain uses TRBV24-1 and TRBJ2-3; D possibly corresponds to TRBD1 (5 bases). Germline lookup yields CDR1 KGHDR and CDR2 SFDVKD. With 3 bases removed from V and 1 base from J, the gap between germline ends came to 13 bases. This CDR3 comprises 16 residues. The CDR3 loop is CATSDPQGPGTDTQYF. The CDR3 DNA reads TGTGCCACCAGTGATCCCCAGGGCCCCGGCACAGATACGCAGTATTTT.

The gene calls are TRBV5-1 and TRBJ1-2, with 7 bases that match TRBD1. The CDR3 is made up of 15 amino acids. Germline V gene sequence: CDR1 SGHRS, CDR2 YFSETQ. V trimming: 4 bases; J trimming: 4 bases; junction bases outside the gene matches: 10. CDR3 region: CASSPRQGVGYGYTF. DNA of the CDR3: TGCGCCAGCAGCCCAAGACAGGGTGTGGGCTATGGCTACACCTTC.

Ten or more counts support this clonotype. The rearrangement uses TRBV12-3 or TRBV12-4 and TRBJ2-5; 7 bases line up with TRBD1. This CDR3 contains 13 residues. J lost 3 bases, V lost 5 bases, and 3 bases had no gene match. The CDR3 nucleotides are TGTGCCAGCAGTCCGACAGGGAAAGAGACCCAGTACTTC. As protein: CASSPTGKETQYF.

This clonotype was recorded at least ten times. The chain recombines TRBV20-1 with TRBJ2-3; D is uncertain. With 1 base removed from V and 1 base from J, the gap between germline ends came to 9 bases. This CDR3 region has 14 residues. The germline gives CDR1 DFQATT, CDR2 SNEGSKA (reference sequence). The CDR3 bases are TGCAGTGCTAGAGTGGGGTCTCGCACAGATACGCAGTATTTT. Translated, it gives CSARVGSRTDTQYF.

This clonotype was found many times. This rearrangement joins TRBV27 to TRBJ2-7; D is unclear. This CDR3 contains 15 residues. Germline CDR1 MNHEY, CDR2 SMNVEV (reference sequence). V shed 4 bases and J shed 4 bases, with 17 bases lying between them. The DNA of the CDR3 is TGTGCCAGCAGTTCCTGGTCCGCCCAAGGGTACGAGCAGTACTTC. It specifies CASSSWSAQGYEQYF.

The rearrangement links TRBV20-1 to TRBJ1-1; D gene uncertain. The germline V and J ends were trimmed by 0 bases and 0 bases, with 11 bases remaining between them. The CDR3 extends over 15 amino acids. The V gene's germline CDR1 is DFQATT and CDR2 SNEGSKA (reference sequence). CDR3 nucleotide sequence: TGCAGTGCTAGAGATGCGGGCTGGATGAACACTGAAGCTTTCTTT. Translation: CSARDAGWMNTEAFF.

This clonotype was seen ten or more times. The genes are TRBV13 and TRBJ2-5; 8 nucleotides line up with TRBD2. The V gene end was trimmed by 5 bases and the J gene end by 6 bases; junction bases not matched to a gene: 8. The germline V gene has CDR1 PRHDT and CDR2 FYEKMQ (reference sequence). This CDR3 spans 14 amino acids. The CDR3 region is CASSPGLARKTQYF. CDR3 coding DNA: TGTGCCAGCAGCCCCGGACTAGCTAGGAAGACCCAGTACTTC.

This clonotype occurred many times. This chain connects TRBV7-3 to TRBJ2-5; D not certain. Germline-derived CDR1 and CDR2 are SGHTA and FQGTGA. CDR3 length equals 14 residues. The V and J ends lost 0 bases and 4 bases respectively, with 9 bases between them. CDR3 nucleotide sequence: TGTGCCAGCAGCTTAACGGGCGTAAGAGAGACCCAGTACTTC. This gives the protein CASSLTGVRETQYF.

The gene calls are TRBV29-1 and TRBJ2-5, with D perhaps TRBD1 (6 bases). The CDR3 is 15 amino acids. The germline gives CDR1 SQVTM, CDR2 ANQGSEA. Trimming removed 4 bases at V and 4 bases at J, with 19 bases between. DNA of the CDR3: TGCAGCGTTGTTCCACTACAGGGCCGGGGAGAGACCCAGTACTTC. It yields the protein CSVVPLQGRGETQYF. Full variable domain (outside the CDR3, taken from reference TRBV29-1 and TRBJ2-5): SAVISQKPSRDICQRGTSLTIQCQVDSQVTMMFWYRQQPGQSLTLIATANQGSEATYESGFVIDKFPISRPNLTFSTLTVSNMSPEDSSIYLCSVVPLQGRGETQYFGPGTRLLVL.

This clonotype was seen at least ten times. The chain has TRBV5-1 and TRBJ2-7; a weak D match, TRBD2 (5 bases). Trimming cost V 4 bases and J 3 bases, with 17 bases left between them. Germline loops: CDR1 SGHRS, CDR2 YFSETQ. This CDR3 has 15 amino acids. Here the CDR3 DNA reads TGCGCCAGCAGCGCCTCTGTCGGACTCTTCTACGAGCAGTACTTC. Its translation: CASSASVGLFYEQYF.

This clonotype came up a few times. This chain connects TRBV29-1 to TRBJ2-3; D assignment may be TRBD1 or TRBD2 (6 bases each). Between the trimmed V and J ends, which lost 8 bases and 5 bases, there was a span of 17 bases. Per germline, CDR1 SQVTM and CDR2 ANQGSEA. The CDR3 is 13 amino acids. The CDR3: CSFWAEGGDTQYF. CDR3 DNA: TGCAGCTTTTGGGCGGAGGGGGGAGATACGCAGTATTTT.

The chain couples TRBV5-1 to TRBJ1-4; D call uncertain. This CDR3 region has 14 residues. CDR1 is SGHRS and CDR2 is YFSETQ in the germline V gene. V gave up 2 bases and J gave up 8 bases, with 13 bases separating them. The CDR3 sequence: CASSFGRGYEKLFF. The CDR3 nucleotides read TGCGCCAGCAGCTTTGGCCGGGGTTACGAAAAACTGTTTTTT.

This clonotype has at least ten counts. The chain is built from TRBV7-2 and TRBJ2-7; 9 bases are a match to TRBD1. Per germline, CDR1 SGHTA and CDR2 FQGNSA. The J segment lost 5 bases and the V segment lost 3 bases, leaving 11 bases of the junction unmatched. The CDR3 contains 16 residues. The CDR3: CASSFISRTGGDEQYF. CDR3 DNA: TGTGCCAGCAGCTTTATATCCCGAACAGGGGGCGACGAGCAGTACTTC.

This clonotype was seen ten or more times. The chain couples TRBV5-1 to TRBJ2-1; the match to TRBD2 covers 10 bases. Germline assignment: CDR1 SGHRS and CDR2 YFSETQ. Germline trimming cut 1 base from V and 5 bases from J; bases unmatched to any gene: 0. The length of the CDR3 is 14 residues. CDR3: CASSLTSGNNEQFF. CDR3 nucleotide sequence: TGCGCCAGCAGCTTGACTAGCGGGAACAATGAGCAGTTCTTC.

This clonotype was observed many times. This CDR3 reads CASSLEGNEQYF. Here the CDR3 DNA reads TGTGCCAGCAGTTTAGAGGGCAACGAGCAGTACTTC. The chain couples TRBV12-3 or TRBV12-4 to TRBJ2-7, with no clear D. V was clipped by 1 base and J by 5 bases, with 6 bases between them. The CDR3 is 12 amino acids.

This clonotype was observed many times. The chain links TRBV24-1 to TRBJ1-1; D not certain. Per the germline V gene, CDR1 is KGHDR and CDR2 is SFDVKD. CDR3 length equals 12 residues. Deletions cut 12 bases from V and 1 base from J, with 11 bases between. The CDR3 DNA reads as TGTGCCCTATTGCGACAGAACACTGAAGCTTTCTTT. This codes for CALLRQNTEAFF.